The source of this T cell receptor beta chain is a study of cytomegalovirus exposure and HLA in healthy donors (dated by TCRdb to about 2017). Background for the entire study: In an earlier analysis of around 540 of the donors, about 270 Gb of sequence data and 95 million to 130 million unique TCR beta sequences from 180 million or so T cells were reported. Roughly five DR-DQ haplotypes were treated as single units for association and clustering because of strong linkage in the cohort. The number of donors typed differed by locus, with about 629-630 for A, B, C, DRB1 and DQB1, more than 500 for DQA1, 600 to 610 for DPA1, and over 400 for DPB1. Along with the approximately 600-subject first cohort, a separate validation cohort of approximately 110 different subjects was used. The genetic ancestry cluster associated with self-reported Caucasian donors included around four fifths of the roughly 400 genotyped donors. Across approximately 420 genotyped donors of the cohort, an average of 235,054 unique TCR beta nucleotide sequences per donor were sequenced, and approximately 17% of those sequences were non-productive. Donor age, sex, ethnicity and CMV serostatus were compiled alongside the repertoire data. In a later genetic analysis, genome-wide SNP genotypes for about 65% of the roughly 670 donors were used, and that subset was treated as a discovery cohort. All discovery cohort repertoires had been generated on a single sequencing platform. HLA typing included class I and class II loci at four-digit resolution. The study aimed to test whether signatures of past pathogen exposure could be identified by cataloging public T cell receptors. In an earlier analysis of 550 to 700 of the donors, high-throughput TCR beta sequencing was used to judge whether each TCR beta V gene segment behaved as functional or pseudogenic. The study used immunosequencing to profile the T cell repertoires of around 600 subjects and linked those repertoires to cytomegalovirus serostatus. To predict cytomegalovirus infection status, the study combined high-throughput TCR immunosequencing, statistical association of individual TCRs with disease status, and machine learning. Rather than using new phenotypic data, the later analysis identified candidate immune exposures from TCR beta sequences and from how often those sequences occurred across donors. Roughly 300 gigabases of sequencing data and 80 million or so unique TCR sequences were included in an early release covering roughly 600 HLA-typed donors. To study patterns of TCR occurrence, a later analysis re-analyzed previously published TCR beta repertoires from several hundred donors and added high-resolution HLA genotyping. What the research found in general, with its limitations: At a false discovery rate of 0.05, a later analysis linked some 17,000 TCR beta sequences to specific HLA alleles. While some public TCRs were present in many individuals, most TCR sequences turned up only very rarely across donors. The sequencing pipeline was judged likely to have produced a cluster of highly shared sequence variants as a technical artifact. The cohort was sequenced for TCR beta chains only, and without alpha or paired-chain data the features that could be detected were limited. CMV serostatus was the only immune exposure information available for the cohort. In an earlier analysis of more than 500 of the donors, most TCR beta V segments appeared in productive rearrangements about 87% or about 30% of the time, broadly matching IMGT annotations. A few of the identified cytomegalovirus-associated TCR beta chains were confirmed in vitro to be specific for cytomegalovirus antigens. The study gave a list of under 200 TCR beta chains associated with cytomegalovirus. About 17 rarely observed V segments, including chromosome 9 orphons, were excluded from the earlier analysis of some 590 of the donors because counts were too low. A further reported finding was that TCR beta sequences accurately predicted the HLA-A and HLA-B alleles for most subjects in the first cohort. A later analysis found that most CMV-associated TCR beta chains appeared HLA-restricted, with HLA associations seemingly driven largely by CMV exposure. Because HLA typing was missing for some donors at each locus, association tests included only the typed subset. Because the 87-base-pair reads could not distinguish some IMGT-functional V segments, including TRBV6-2 and TRBV6-3, those segments were excluded. In a later genetic analysis, a missense DCLRE1C variant was associated with V-gene and J-gene trimming of TCR beta chains, and the association was replicated in an independent cohort. Linkage disequilibrium might explain the correlated functional status among segregating V segments, but an unknown experimental factor could not be ruled out. In a later analysis, HLA-associated TCR beta chains showed more clonal expansion and lower generation probabilities than non-associated chains that were equally common. When HLA alleles, especially DR and DQ, strongly co-occurred, TCR associations were difficult to assign to individual alleles. The presence/absence analyses assumed that sequencing depth was roughly uniform across donors, and that assumption may not be true. In both the original and validation cohorts, the classifier was reported to diagnose cytomegalovirus status with high specificity and sensitivity. A later analysis reported that several top co-occurrence clusters appeared linked to parvovirus B19, influenza, CMV and Epstein-Barr virus. According to a later genetic analysis, donors in an Asian-associated ancestry cluster had fewer N-insertions in productive TCRs than the approximately 690-donor mean. The authors suggested that the approach could potentially be extended to other disease states and immunological phenotypes. In a later analysis, the rate of TCR association differed among HLA loci, with DRB1 alleles having the most associated TCRs and HLA-C alleles having the fewest.

The germline V gene encodes CDR1 LNHDA and CDR2 SQIVND (reference sequence). V and J lose 2 bases and 0 bases, and a span of 10 bases separates them. Taken from cysteine to phenylalanine, the CDR3 has 16 residues. Only CDR3 DNA is held: 48 bases, read in frame from base 1. Library preparation was by the immunoSEQ multiplex PCR assay. For the multiplex PCR, a mixture combining 60 forward primers for TCR Vbeta segments and 13 reverse primers for TCR Jbeta segments was used. The CDR3 region of rearranged TCR beta genes was amplified from genomic DNA with a multiplex PCR assay. Amplified TCR beta libraries were sequenced as 87-base-pair reads on the Illumina HiSeq System. The original pipeline was this. Across the 500 to 700 repertoires, a later analysis counted tens of millions of unique TCR beta chains, some 11 million of which were shared by at least two donors. Raw reads were error-corrected and collapsed into unique sequences by a nearest-neighbor algorithm in which closely related sequences were merged to remove PCR and sequencing errors. CDR3 sequences were aligned to IMGT reference sequences to assign V, D and J gene segments. Each retained sequence needed at least a six-nucleotide match to both a V gene segment and a J gene segment. Rearrangements were classified as productive when the CDR3 lacked stop codons and remained in frame with V and J, and all other rearrangements were classified as non-productive. Following IMGT convention, CDR3 was defined as the stretch from the second conserved V-encoded cysteine to the conserved J-encoded phenylalanine. Sequences without an unambiguous match to a single V gene segment were excluded from the earlier analysis of 587 of the donors. In an earlier analysis of some 590 of the donors, a V segment was called functional when productive rearrangements were above 56.7%, and segregating when the standard deviation between donors exceeded 5%. A statistical classification framework was built for diagnosing cytomegalovirus status from the catalog of TCR beta chain sequences. In a later analysis, V and J genes were assigned by comparing TCR nucleotide sequences against IMGT/GENE-DB human TR gene sequences. In a later analysis, CDR3 sequences and most-parsimonious VDJ recombination scenarios were assigned using the TCRdist pipeline. In a later analysis, every TCR beta chain was defined by the combination of its CDR3 amino acid sequence and its V-gene family, and reads without a unique V-gene family were dropped. As a way to deal with suspected cross-contamination and a sequencing artifact, a later analysis dropped 450 to 700 nucleotide sequences that were highly shared and had low generation probability. In a later analysis, a clonal expansion index for each public chain was calculated from normalized within-repertoire ranks of inferred template counts. Generation probabilities in a later analysis came from a VDJ recombination model fitted to out-of-frame rearrangements, and those results were checked against IGoR. A later analysis scored TCR-TCR, TCR-HLA and TCR-CMV co-occurrence with hypergeometric tests, applying a repertoire-size bias correction to TCR pairs. A later analysis estimated false discovery rates by permuting HLA or CMV assignments 20 times. In a later analysis, co-occurring TCRs were grouped with DBSCAN, and TCRdist sequence similarity was added when clustering was performed within HLA-allele-positive subsets. For co-occurrence clustering, repertoires with fewer than 30,000 or more than 120,000 public chains were excluded, along with five repertoires with anomalous nucleotide sharing. Here the immuneACCESS table is served through TCRdb, limited to in-frame sequences with V and J called. Missing clones are a known gap in these copies; in checked studies unresolved V genes cover under half, and the rest lacks a known reason. The V and J calls and the clone size are those of that table, but D and trimming were determined from the DNA. This sample is represented by around 140,000 clones; 75% to 85% of them were singletons. Just over 4.5% of the sample is held by the ten biggest clonotypes.

The cohort was made up of approximately 670 healthy bone marrow donors. At the time of sampling, every cohort member was nominally healthy, though immune exposures that went unrecorded were likely present. The donor tested CMV seronegative, placing the donor among the 350 to 400 seronegative members of the cohort. Every donor gave a peripheral blood sample, and the peripheral blood mononuclear cells from that sample were used for TCR beta sequencing. Genomic DNA was extracted from the blood cell samples with the Qiagen DNeasy Blood Extraction Kit. A remark on this clone: The antigen it binds to is not known. Base qualities are not provided; no much larger clone lies one nucleotide away.

The chain is assembled from TRBV19 and TRBJ2-2; a weak D assignment points to TRBD1 (5 bases agree). The clonotype comes from a man aged 35-49 years in good health and CMV-seronegative. The sequencing sample was made of PBMCs. The CDR3 in this case is CASSIKQAANTGELFF. The sequenced DNA is TGTGCCAGTAGTATAAAACAGGCCGCGAACACCGGGGAGCTGTTTTTT.